The rows below give T cell receptor beta chains drawn from one sample of a study of radiotherapy plus CTLA-4 blockade in lung cancer. Clones were sequenced by immunoSEQ multiplex PCR, and TCRdb holds only the in-frame ones, with some missing. The sample has 57,000 or so clones, 70% to 85% seen once; the top ten hold about 4.4%. This specimen consisted of peripheral blood, obtained from a patient treated with radiotherapy plus ipilimumab. Every receptor here comes from a human donor with non-small cell lung cancer who had a complete response to radiotherapy plus ipilimumab. Each CDR3 is given with its conserved first and last residue. Fields, in order: V gene, D gene, clone size, J gene, CDR3 protein, CDR3 DNA. The D gene is left open where the match is weak. Expanded clones get a size class; other rows say once, few or many, or leave the size out.

v_call: TRBV5-6
d_call: TRBD2
clone_size: .
j_call: TRBJ2-3
cdr3_aa: CASHSGRATDTQYF
cdr3_nt: TGTGCCAGTCACAGCGGGAGGGCGACAGATACGCAGTATTTT

v_call: TRBV27
d_call: .
clone_size: .
j_call: TRBJ2-6
cdr3_aa: CASSFWVLNSGANVLTF
cdr3_nt: TGTGCCAGCAGTTTTTGGGTGCTAAACTCTGGGGCCAACGTCCTGACTTTC

v_call: TRBV7-7
d_call: .
clone_size: .
j_call: TRBJ2-1
cdr3_aa: CASSPGAEPHNEQFF
cdr3_nt: TGTGCTAGCAGCCCAGGAGCGGAGCCCCACAATGAGCAGTTCTTC

v_call: TRBV28
d_call: TRBD2
clone_size: .
j_call: TRBJ2-1
cdr3_aa: CASSLGLAEQFF
cdr3_nt: TGTGCCAGCAGTTTGGGACTAGCGGAGCAGTTCTTC

v_call: TRBV6-5
d_call: .
clone_size: .
j_call: TRBJ2-7
cdr3_aa: CASSYAQATYEQYF
cdr3_nt: TGTGCCAGCAGTTACGCACAGGCAACCTACGAGCAGTACTTC

v_call: TRBV6-6
d_call: TRBD1
clone_size: few
j_call: TRBJ2-2
cdr3_aa: CASIDRGANTGELFF
cdr3_nt: TGTGCCAGCATCGACAGGGGCGCGAACACCGGGGAGCTGTTTTTT

v_call: TRBV19
d_call: .
clone_size: .
j_call: TRBJ1-2
cdr3_aa: CASSIMRGADIHTF
cdr3_nt: TGTGCCAGTAGTATTATGAGGGGAGCAGATATCCACACCTTC

v_call: TRBV19
d_call: TRBD1
clone_size: .
j_call: TRBJ1-2
cdr3_aa: CASSQGGQGNYGYTF
cdr3_nt: TGTGCCAGTAGCCAGGGGGGGCAGGGTAACTATGGCTACACCTTC

v_call: TRBV7-9
d_call: .
clone_size: .
j_call: TRBJ1-3
cdr3_aa: CASSLTGRLGNTIYF
cdr3_nt: TGTGCCAGCAGCCTCACCGGGAGATTAGGAAACACCATATATTTT

v_call: TRBV5-5
d_call: TRBD2
clone_size: .
j_call: TRBJ2-3
cdr3_aa: CASSLTSGSMNTQYF
cdr3_nt: TGTGCCAGCAGCTTGACTAGCGGGAGCATGAATACGCAGTATTTT

v_call: TRBV6-5
d_call: .
clone_size: .
j_call: TRBJ1-5
cdr3_aa: CASSPFGMGNQPQHF
cdr3_nt: TGTGCCAGCAGCCCATTTGGAATGGGGAATCAGCCCCAGCATTTT

v_call: TRBV5-1
d_call: .
clone_size: .
j_call: TRBJ2-7
cdr3_aa: CASSRDIATEQYF
cdr3_nt: TGCGCCAGCAGCCGGGACATAGCGACCGAGCAGTACTTC